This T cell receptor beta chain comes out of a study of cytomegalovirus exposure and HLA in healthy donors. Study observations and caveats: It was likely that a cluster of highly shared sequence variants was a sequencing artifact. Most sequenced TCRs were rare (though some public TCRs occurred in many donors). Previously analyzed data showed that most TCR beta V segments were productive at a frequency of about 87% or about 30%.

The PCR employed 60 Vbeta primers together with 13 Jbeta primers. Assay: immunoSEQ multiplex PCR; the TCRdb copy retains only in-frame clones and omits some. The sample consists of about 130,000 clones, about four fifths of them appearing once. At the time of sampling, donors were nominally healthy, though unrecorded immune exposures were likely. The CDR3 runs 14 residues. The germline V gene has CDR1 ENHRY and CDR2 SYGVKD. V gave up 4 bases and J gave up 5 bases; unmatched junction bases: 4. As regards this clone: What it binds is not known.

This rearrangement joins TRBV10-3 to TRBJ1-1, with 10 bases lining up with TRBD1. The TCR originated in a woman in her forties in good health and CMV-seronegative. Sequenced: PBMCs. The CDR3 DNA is TGTGCCATCAGTGGAGGGACAGGGGTTACTGAAGCTTTCTTT. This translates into CAISGGTGVTEAFF.